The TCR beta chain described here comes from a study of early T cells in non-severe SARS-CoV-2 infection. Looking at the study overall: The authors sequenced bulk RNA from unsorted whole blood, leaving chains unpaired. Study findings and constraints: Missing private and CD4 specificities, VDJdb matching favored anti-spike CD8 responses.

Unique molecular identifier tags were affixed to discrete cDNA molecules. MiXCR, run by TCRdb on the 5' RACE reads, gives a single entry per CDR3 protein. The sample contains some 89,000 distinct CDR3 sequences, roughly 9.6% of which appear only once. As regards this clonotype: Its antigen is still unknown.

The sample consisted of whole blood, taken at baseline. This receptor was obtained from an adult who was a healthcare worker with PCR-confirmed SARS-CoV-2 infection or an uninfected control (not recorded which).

CDR3 coding DNA: TGTGCCAGCAGCTTTAGCGAAGATACGCAGTATTTT. Its protein is CASSFSEDTQYF. V is TRBV7-6 and J is TRBJ2-3, with TRBD2 as a possible D gene (5 bases). Looked up from germline, CDR1 is SGHVS and CDR2 is FNYEAQ. V shed 3 bases and J shed 5 bases, with 6 bases lying between them. This CDR3 is 12 amino acids long.